These T cell receptor beta chains were read from a single sample in a study of shared clonotypes between healthy human individuals. The data were produced by immunoSEQ multiplex PCR, yet TCRdb's version contains in-frame clones alone and is incomplete. The top ten clones hold about 33% of a sample with 550,000 to 800,000 clones, about 90% of them seen once. Sequences were obtained from memory CD8+ T cells from PBMCs. The receptor source for this set is a man aged 18 to 35 in good health. Some clones in this sample may be carry-over from other donors' samples. The CDR3 runs from the conserved cysteine through the conserved F or W. D genes are given only for firm matches. Clone size is stated in some rows and not others, as once, few, many or a class when expanded.

D	V	size	J	CDR3	DNA
.	TRBV5-1	.	TRBJ2-7	CASSPQGSTIYEQYF	TGCGCCAGCAGTCCCCAGGGGTCGACCATCTACGAGCAGTACTTC
.	TRBV27	.	TRBJ1-5	CASSSGPWAGDQPQHF	TGTGCCAGCAGTTCCGGACCGTGGGCGGGGGATCAGCCCCAGCATTTT
.	TRBV27	.	TRBJ1-1	CASSPSPKLSGTEAFF	TGTGCCAGCAGTCCCAGCCCTAAGCTCAGTGGGACTGAAGCTTTCTTT
.	TRBV7-9	few	TRBJ2-7	CASSPPTSYEQYF	TGTGCCAGCAGCCCGCCCACGTCCTACGAGCAGTACTTC
.	TRBV27	.	TRBJ2-5	CASSSNLETQYF	TGTGCCAGCAGTTCAAACCTTGAGACCCAGTACTTC
.	TRBV28	.	TRBJ2-3	CASSSTGGLAGTDTQYF	TGTGCCAGCAGCAGCACCGGGGGCCTCGCGGGCACAGATACGCAGTATTTT
.	TRBV7-9	.	TRBJ1-4	CASSSTSTNEKLFF	TGTGCCAGCAGCTCAACATCAACTAATGAAAAACTGTTTTTT
.	TRBV30	.	TRBJ2-7	CAWSVLRDIRGEQYF	TGTGCCTGGAGTGTCCTCCGGGACATTCGTGGTGAGCAGTACTTC
.	TRBV7-9	.	TRBJ1-4	CASSSGADVLDEKLFF	TGTGCCAGCAGTTCCGGGGCCGATGTTTTGGATGAAAAACTGTTTTTT
.	TRBV14	.	TRBJ2-5	CASSQDLRETQYF	TGTGCCAGCAGCCAAGATCTGAGGGAGACCCAGTACTTC
.	TRBV30	many	TRBJ2-5	CAWSVTGGETQYF	TGTGCCTGGAGTGTAACTGGGGGGGAGACCCAGTACTTC
TRBD2	TRBV13	once	TRBJ2-1	CASSVVVLGLGSAEQFF	TGTGCCAGCAGCGTCGTTGTATTGGGACTAGGTTCTGCTGAGCAGTTCTTC
TRBD1	TRBV25-1	.	TRBJ1-1	CASSALTGKNTEAFF	TGTGCCAGCAGTGCCCTGACAGGGAAGAACACTGAAGCTTTCTTT
.	TRBV19	once	TRBJ2-1	CASSIRTKYYLYNEQFF	TGTGCCAGTAGTATACGCACAAAGTACTACCTCTACAATGAGCAGTTCTTC
.	TRBV7-9	.	TRBJ2-3	CASSYSGSTDTQYF	TGTGCCAGCAGCTATAGCGGTAGCACAGATACGCAGTATTTT
TRBD2	TRBV6-4	.	TRBJ2-3	CASSDGLAGTPDTQYF	TGTGCCAGCAGTGACGGGCTAGCGGGAACTCCAGATACGCAGTATTTT
TRBD2	TRBV29-1	.	TRBJ2-1	CSDFTGTSGGNEQFF	TGCAGCGATTTTACCGGGACTAGCGGAGGGAATGAGCAGTTCTTC
.	TRBV2	.	TRBJ2-2	CASRSEPGLPYEGTGELFF	TGTGCCAGCAGGTCGGAGCCAGGCCTACCTTATGAGGGGACCGGGGAGCTGTTTTTT